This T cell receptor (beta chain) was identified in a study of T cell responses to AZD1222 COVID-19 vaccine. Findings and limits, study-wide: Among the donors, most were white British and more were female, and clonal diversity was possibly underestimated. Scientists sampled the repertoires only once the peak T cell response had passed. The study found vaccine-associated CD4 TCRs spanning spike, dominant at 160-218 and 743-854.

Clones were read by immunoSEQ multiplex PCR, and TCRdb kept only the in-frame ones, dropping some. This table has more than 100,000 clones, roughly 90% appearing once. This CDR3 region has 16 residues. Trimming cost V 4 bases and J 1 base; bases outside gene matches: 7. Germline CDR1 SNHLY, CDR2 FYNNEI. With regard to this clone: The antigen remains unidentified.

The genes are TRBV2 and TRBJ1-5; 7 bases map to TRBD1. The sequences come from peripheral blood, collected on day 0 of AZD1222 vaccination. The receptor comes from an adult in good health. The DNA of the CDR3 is TGTGCCAGCAGTGCCGGGACAGTCCGGAGCAATCAGCCCCAGCATTTT. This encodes CASSAGTVRSNQPQHF.